This T cell receptor beta chain derives from a study of cytomegalovirus exposure and HLA in healthy donors. Across the whole study: A preliminary data release comprised tens of millions of unique TCRs obtained from HLA-typed donors.

Likely unrecorded immune exposures existed in these nominally healthy donors. Overall study results and limits: CMV serostatus stood as the only immune exposure information on hand.

CDR3 length: 18 amino acids. V shed 3 bases, J shed 3 bases, and the junction held 12 bases outside the gene matches. The V gene's germline CDR1 is LNHNV and CDR2 YYDKDF (reference sequence). Comments on this clone: Antigen specificity is unknown.

Use of 60 Vbeta and 13 Jbeta primers characterized the PCR. The method was immunoSEQ multiplex PCR; TCRdb's version includes in-frame clones alone and lacks a portion of them. The sample consists of some 98,000 clones, 70% of them appearing once. This TCR derives from a man aged 50 or older in good health and CMV-seronegative. Sample: PBMCs. This sequence joins TRBV15 and TRBJ2-7; 12 bases match TRBD2. The CDR3 here is CATSRVTGLAGTNYEQYF. In nucleotides, the CDR3 is TGTGCCACCAGCAGGGTGACTGGACTAGCGGGGACGAACTACGAGCAGTACTTC.